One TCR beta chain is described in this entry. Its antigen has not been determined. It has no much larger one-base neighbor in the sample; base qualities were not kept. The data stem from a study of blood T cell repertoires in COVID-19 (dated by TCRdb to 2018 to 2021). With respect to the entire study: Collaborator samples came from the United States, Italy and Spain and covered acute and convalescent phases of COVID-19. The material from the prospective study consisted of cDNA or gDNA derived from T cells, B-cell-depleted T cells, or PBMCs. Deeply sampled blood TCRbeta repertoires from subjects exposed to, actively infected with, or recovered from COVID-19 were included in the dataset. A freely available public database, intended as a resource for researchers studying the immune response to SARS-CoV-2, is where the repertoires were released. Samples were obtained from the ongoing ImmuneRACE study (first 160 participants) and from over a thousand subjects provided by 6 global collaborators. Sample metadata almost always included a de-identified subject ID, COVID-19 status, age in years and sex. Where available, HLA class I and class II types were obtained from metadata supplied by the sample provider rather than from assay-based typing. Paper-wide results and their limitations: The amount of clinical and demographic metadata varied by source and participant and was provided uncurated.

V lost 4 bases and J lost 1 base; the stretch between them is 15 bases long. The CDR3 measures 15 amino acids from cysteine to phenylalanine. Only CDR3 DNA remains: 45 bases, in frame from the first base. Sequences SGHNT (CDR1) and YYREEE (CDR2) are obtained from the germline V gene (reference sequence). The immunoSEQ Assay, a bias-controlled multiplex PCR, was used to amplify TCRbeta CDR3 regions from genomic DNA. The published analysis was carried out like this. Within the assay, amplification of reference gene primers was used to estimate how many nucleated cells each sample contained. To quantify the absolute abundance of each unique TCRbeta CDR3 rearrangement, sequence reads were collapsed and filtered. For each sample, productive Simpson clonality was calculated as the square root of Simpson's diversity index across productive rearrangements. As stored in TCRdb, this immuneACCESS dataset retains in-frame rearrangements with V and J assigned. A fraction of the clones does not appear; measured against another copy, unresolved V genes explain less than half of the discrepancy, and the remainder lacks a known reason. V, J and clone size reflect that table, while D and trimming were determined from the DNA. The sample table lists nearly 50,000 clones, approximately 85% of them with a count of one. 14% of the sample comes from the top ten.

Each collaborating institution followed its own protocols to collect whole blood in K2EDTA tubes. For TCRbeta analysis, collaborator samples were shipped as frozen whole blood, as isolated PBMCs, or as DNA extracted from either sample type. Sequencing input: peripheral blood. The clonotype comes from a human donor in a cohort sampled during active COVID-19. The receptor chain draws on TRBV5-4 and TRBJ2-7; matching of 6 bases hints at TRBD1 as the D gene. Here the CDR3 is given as CASSLHWTASYEQYF. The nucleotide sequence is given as TGTGCCAGCAGCCTCCACTGGACAGCATCCTACGAGCAGTACTTC.